The 17 T cell receptor beta chains below all came from one sample that was sequenced in a study of control samples from healthy donors and cancer patients. Method: immunoSEQ multiplex PCR; TCRdb's copy keeps in-frame clones and lacks some. The sample lists 78,000 or so clones; roughly 84% were seen once. What was sequenced was blood. These receptors originate from a woman aged 50 to 60 in good health.

The chain recombines TRBV3-1 (or the pseudogene TRBV3-2) with TRBJ1-6; 8 nucleotides match TRBD1. Per germline, CDR1 LGHDT and CDR2 YNNKEL (reference sequence). CDR3 length equals 16 residues. The ends lost 1 base at V and 10 bases at J; junction bases unmatched: 9. This chain's CDR3 is CASSQGAGGRGSPLHF. DNA of the CDR3: TGTGCCAGCAGCCAAGGAGCAGGGGGCCGGGGGTCACCCCTCCACTTT.

In its sample, this clone was seen once. The chain employs TRBV18 and TRBJ2-6; a possible D gene is TRBD1 (6 bases). Trimming cost V 5 bases and J 6 bases, with 14 bases left between them. Germline loops: CDR1 KGHSH, CDR2 LQKENI. CDR3 size: 15 residues. The CDR3 DNA sequence: TGTGCCAGCTCATCTGGGGGCCTCGAGGCCAACGTCCTGACTTTC. Its translation: CASSSGGLEANVLTF. The full variable domain, its missing parts supplied by reference TRBV18 and TRBJ2-6, is NAGVMQNPRHLVRRRGQEARLRCSPMKGHSHVYWYRQLPEEGLKFMVYLQKENIIDESGMPKERFSAEFPKEGPSILRIQQVVRGDSAAYFCASSSGGLEANVLTFGAGSRLTVL.

The rearrangement links TRBV28 to TRBJ1-1, with 11 nucleotides matching TRBD1. J gave up 4 bases and V 2 bases, and 3 bases lay outside the gene matches. The CDR3 covers 15 residues. Germline CDR1 reads MDHEN; CDR2 reads SYDVKM. DNA of the CDR3: TGTGCCAGCAGTTTAGGCGGGACAGGGGGCACTGAAGCTTTCTTT. Translated, it gives CASSLGGTGGTEAFF.

This clone occurred once. This chain links TRBV18 with TRBJ2-7; 12 bases are a match to TRBD2. CDR3 length equals 15 residues. The ends lost 0 bases at V and 7 bases at J; junction bases unmatched: 4. The germline V gene encodes CDR1 KGHSH and CDR2 LQKENI. The CDR3 sequence is CASSPPGLAGREQYF. CDR3 in DNA: TGTGCCAGCTCACCACCAGGACTAGCGGGAAGGGAGCAGTACTTC.

The chain links TRBV12-5 to TRBJ2-2; weak D call: TRBD1 (6 bases). There are 13 residues in the CDR3. V was trimmed by 3 bases and J by 7 bases, leaving 9 bases between them. Per the germline V gene, CDR1 is LGHNT and CDR2 is FRNRAP. DNA for the CDR3: TGTGCTAGTGGTTTACAGGGCAACGGGGAGCTGTTTTTT. It encodes CASGLQGNGELFF.

CDR3 sequence: CASRQSRGQSNTEAFF. CDR3 nucleotides: TGTGCCAGTAGGCAGTCCAGGGGGCAGTCGAACACTGAAGCTTTCTTT. This chain uses TRBV19 with TRBJ1-1; 8 nucleotides agree with TRBD1. The V and J ends lost 6 bases and 1 base, in that order; junction bases with no gene match: 10. Per germline, CDR1 LNHDA and CDR2 SQIVND (reference sequence). The CDR3 totals 16 residues.

This chain uses TRBV2 with TRBJ1-5; 7 bases map to TRBD1. The germline V gene has CDR1 SNHLY and CDR2 FYNNEI. The length of the CDR3 is 15 residues. The ends lost 7 bases at V and 0 bases at J; junction bases unmatched: 6. CDR3 in amino acids: CASKRDSYSNQPQHF. The DNA for the CDR3 is TGTGCCAGCAAGAGGGACAGCTATAGCAATCAGCCCCAGCATTTT.

The V and J genes are TRBV19 and TRBJ1-4; 7 bases match TRBD1. The CDR3 totals 14 residues. Germline V gene data show CDR1 as LNHDA and CDR2 as SQIVND (reference sequence). Trimming took 10 bases from V and 8 from J; bases not matched to a gene: 13. The CDR3 nucleotides read TGTGCCACTCCGCCCGTGGGCAGGGGGGAAAAACTGTTTTTT. Translated, it gives CATPPVGRGEKLFF.

Points on this clone: Compared with germline, one end of the junction differs, possibly owing to a read error. This chain joins TRBV4-1 and TRBJ2-1; no definite D call. Looked up from germline, CDR1 is MGHRA and CDR2 is YSYEKL. This CDR3 is 16 amino acids long. CDR3 in DNA: TGCGCCAGCAGCCAAGTTAACATAATGGCCTACGATGAGCAGTTCTTC. Its translation: CASSQVNIMAYDEQFF.

The rearrangement uses TRBV6-4 and TRBJ1-5, with D maybe TRBD1 (5 bases). The CDR3 loop spans 13 amino acids. Per germline, CDR1 MRHNA and CDR2 SNTAGT. V dropped 3 bases and J dropped 6 bases, with 9 bases sitting between them. CDR3 protein: CASSEGAAQPQHF. The CDR3 DNA follows: TGTGCCAGCAGTGAAGGGGCAGCTCAGCCCCAGCATTTT.

The gene calls are TRBV3-1 (or the pseudogene TRBV3-2) and TRBJ2-7, with D possibly TRBD2 on 5 matching bases. Germline CDR1 is LGHDT and CDR2 is YNNKEL (reference sequence). The CDR3 has 16 amino acids. V was trimmed by 10 bases and J by 2 bases, leaving 24 bases between them. CDR3 bases: TGTGCCACCCCGGGGAGAGTGCTCGAGAAACCCTACGAGCAGTACTTC. This translates into CATPGRVLEKPYEQYF.

This clone was picked up a small number of times. The chain joins TRBV5-1 to TRBJ2-1; 7 nucleotides line up with TRBD2. The V segment lost 0 bases and the J segment 0 bases; nucleotides outside the gene matches: 3. Looked up from germline, CDR1 is SGHRS and CDR2 is YFSETQ. The CDR3 consists of 16 residues. In DNA form, the CDR3 reads TGCGCCAGCAGCTTGGACCCGGGAGGCTCCTACAATGAGCAGTTCTTC. It yields the protein CASSLDPGGSYNEQFF.

The chain combines TRBV2 with TRBJ1-3; 9 bases align to TRBD1. This CDR3 has 13 amino acids. Looked up from germline, CDR1 is SNHLY and CDR2 is FYNNEI. Losses at the gene ends were 7 bases for V and 5 bases for J; bases not matched to a gene: 3. CDR3 nucleotides: TGTGCCAGCAACGGACAGGGGAGAAACACCATATATTTT. Protein sequence: CASNGQGRNTIYF.

The rearrangement links TRBV9 to TRBJ2-1, with 7 bases identical to TRBD1. The CDR3 covers 14 residues. Germline V CDR1 and CDR2: SGDLS, YYNGEE. V shed 3 bases, J shed 2 bases, and the junction held 2 bases outside the gene matches. CDR3 nucleotides: TGTGCCAGCAGCGGGGGGACAGCCTACAATGAGCAGTTCTTC. The encoded protein is CASSGGTAYNEQFF.

This clone has only one observation. The chain employs TRBV7-9 and TRBJ1-2, with TRBD1 matching 8 bases. The germline V gene has CDR1 SEHNR and CDR2 FQNEAQ (reference sequence). V lost 6 bases, J lost 7 bases, and 13 bases stayed unmatched. The CDR3 consists of 15 residues. In DNA form, the CDR3 reads TGTGCCAGCAGTCTAGCGGGAGACAGGGGTCCTGGCTACACCTTC. It specifies CASSLAGDRGPGYTF.

V and J are TRBV7-3 and TRBJ2-3; TRBD2 agrees at 10 bases. The junction had 14 bases not matched to a gene; V was cut back by 5 bases and J by 6 bases. Germline V gives CDR1 SGHTA, CDR2 FQGTGA. The CDR3 runs 17 residues. CDR3 sequence reads: CASSPTGVAGGPDTQYF. The CDR3, as DNA: TGTGCCAGCAGCCCGACCGGGGTAGCGGGAGGCCCCGATACGCAGTATTTT.

The chain recombines TRBV6-5 with TRBJ2-1; a weak D match, TRBD2 (5 bases). Trimming shortened V by 2 bases and J by 10 bases, and 6 bases separated the two germline ends. Per the germline V gene, CDR1 is MNHEY and CDR2 is SVGAGI. This CDR3 has 11 amino acids. The CDR3 sequence is CASSYKREQFF. CDR3 in DNA: TGTGCCAGCAGTTACAAGCGGGAGCAGTTCTTC.